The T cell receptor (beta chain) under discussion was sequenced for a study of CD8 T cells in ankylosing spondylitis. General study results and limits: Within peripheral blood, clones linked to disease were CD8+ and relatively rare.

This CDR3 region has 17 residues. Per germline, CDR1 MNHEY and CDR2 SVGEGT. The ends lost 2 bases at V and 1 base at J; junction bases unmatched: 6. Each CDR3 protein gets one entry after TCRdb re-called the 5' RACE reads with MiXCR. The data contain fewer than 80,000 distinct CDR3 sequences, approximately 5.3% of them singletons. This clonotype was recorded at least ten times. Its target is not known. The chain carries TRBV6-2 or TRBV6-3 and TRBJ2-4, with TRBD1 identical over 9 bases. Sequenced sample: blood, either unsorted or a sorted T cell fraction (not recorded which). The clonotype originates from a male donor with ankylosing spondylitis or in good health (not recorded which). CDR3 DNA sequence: TGTGCCAGCAGTTACGAGGGACAGGGAGCGGCCAAAAACATTCAGTACTTC. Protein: CASSYEGQGAAKNIQYF.